The 4 T cell receptor beta chains listed next were all sequenced from one sample in a study of cytomegalovirus exposure and HLA in healthy donors. Produced via immunoSEQ multiplex PCR; TCRdb's table is partial and in-frame only. The table lists 150,000 to 200,000 clones, 85% of them singletons. Sequencing used PBMCs. These receptors all come from a man aged 25 to 45 in good health and CMV-seropositive.

The chain has TRBV7-2 and TRBJ2-3; tentative D call: TRBD1 (5 bases). This CDR3 is 14 amino acids long. The ends were cut back, 3 bases at V and 4 bases at J, with 11 bases in the middle. From germline, CDR1 is SGHTA and CDR2 FQGNSA. Here the CDR3 reads CASSFTGAADTQYF. In DNA form, the CDR3 reads TGTGCCAGCAGCTTTACAGGAGCCGCAGATACGCAGTATTTT.

V and J are TRBV5-8 and TRBJ1-4, with D perhaps TRBD1 (5 bases). The V and J ends lost 4 bases and 4 bases respectively, with 20 bases between them. The CDR3 is 17 residues long. Germline CDR1 is SGHTS and CDR2 is YDEGEE. The CDR3 sequence is CASSPSGGELFNEKLFF. As DNA, the CDR3 is TGTGCCAGCAGCCCGAGCGGAGGGGAGCTGTTTAATGAAAAACTGTTTTTT. Supplemented by reference TRBV5-8 and TRBJ1-4, the full variable domain reads EAGVTQSPTHLIKTRGQQATLRCSPISGHTSVYWYQQALGLGLQFLLWYDEGEERNRGNFPPRFSGRQFPNYSSELNVNALELEDSALYLCASSPSGGELFNEKLFFGSGTQLSVL.

In this sample, this clone turned up once. The V gene is TRBV7-9, the J gene TRBJ1-2, with TRBD1 matching over 9 bases. The CDR3 length is 16 residues. V shed 4 bases, J shed 0 bases, and the junction held 6 bases outside the gene matches. Germline lookup yields CDR1 SEHNR and CDR2 FQNEAQ (reference sequence). The chain's CDR3 is CASSYRDRDPNYGYTF. The CDR3 bases are TGTGCCAGCAGCTACCGGGACAGGGATCCTAACTATGGCTACACCTTC.

The chain combines TRBV27 with TRBJ2-7, with 11 bases lining up with TRBD2. This CDR3 region has 16 residues. V was clipped by 4 bases and J by 2 bases; unmatched bases: 7. Germline CDR1 reads MNHEY; CDR2 reads SMNVEV (reference sequence). The CDR3: CASSSASGGSPYEQYF. The CDR3 nucleotides are TGTGCCAGCAGTTCCGCTAGCGGGGGGAGCCCCTACGAGCAGTACTTC.